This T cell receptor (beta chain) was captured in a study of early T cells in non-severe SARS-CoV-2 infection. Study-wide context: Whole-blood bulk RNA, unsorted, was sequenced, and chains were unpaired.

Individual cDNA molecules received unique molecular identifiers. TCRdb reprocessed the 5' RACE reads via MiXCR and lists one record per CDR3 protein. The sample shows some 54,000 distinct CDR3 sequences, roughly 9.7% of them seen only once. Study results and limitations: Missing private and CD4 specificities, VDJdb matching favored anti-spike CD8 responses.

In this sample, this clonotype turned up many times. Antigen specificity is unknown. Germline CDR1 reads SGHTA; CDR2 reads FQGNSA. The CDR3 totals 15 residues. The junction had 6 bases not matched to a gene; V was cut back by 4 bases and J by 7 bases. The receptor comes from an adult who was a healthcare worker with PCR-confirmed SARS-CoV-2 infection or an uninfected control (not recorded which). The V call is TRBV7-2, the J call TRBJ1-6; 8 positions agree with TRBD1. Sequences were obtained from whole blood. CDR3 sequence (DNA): TGTGCCAGCAGCTGGGGGGGGACAGGCAATTCACCCCTCCACTTT. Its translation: CASSWGGTGNSPLHF. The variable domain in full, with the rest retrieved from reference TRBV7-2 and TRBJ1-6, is GAGVSQSPSNKVTEKGKDVELRCDPISGHTALYWYRQSLGQGLEFLIYFQGNSAPDKSGLPSDRFSAERTGGSVSTLTIQRTQQEDSAVYLCASSWGGTGNSPLHFGNGTRLTVT.